This TCR beta chain was observed in a study of blood T cell repertoires in COVID-19. At the level of the study: Samples representing acute and convalescent COVID-19 were sourced from the United States, Italy and Spain. From T cells, B-cell-depleted T cells, or PBMCs came the material, which was cDNA or gDNA.

Germline values: CDR1 SGHNT, CDR2 YENEEA. Germline trimming cut 5 bases from V and 4 bases from J; bases unmatched to any gene: 9. This CDR3 spans 16 amino acids. As processed by the authors: The assay estimated nucleated cells by amplifying reference gene primers. This table comes from immunoSEQ multiplex PCR, and its TCRdb copy is limited to in-frame clones, with some not included. V and J calls and clone size are those listed in that table; D and trimming were worked out from the DNA. The profile shows approximately 200,000 clones, roughly 90% of them singletons. Source material: peripheral blood. The V call is TRBV11-3, the J call TRBJ2-3, with TRBD1 matching 10 bases. This TCR derives from a middle-aged man with active or convalescent COVID-19. This CDR3 is CASSPSRQGAADTQYF. The CDR3 bases are TGTGCCAGCAGCCCCTCCCGACAGGGGGCTGCAGATACGCAGTATTTT. Full variable domain (outside the CDR3, taken from reference TRBV11-3 and TRBJ2-3): EAGVVQSPRYKIIEKKQPVAFWCNPISGHNTLYWYLQNLGQGPELLIRYENEEAVDDSQLPKDRFSAERLKGVDSTLKIQPAELGDSAVYLCASSPSRQGAADTQYFGPGTRLTVL.